The 9 T cell receptor beta chains given below trace back to one sample, sequenced in a study of CD8 T cells in Susac syndrome. An amount of RNA that ranged from roughly 0.45 to 1 ug was reverse transcribed with random hexamers. TCRdb itself ran the immunoSEQ multiplex PCR reads through MiXCR, one entry per CDR3 protein. The table has about 210,000 distinct CDR3 sequences, about 95% seen once; the top ten hold about 0.091%. Sequenced input: CD4+ T cells from PBMCs. The receptors originated from a human donor with multiple sclerosis.

The V gene is TRBV29-1, the J gene TRBJ1-4; 8 nucleotides agree with TRBD1. V lost 3 bases, J lost 8 bases, and 5 bases stayed unmatched. In germline, CDR1 is SQVTM, CDR2 ANQGSEA. The length of the CDR3 is 13 residues. The CDR3, as DNA: TGCAGCGTTGACGACAGGGGAGGGGAAAAACTGTTTTTT. Its protein is CSVDDRGGEKLFF.

The rearrangement links TRBV2 to TRBJ2-3; D tentatively reads TRBD1 or TRBD2 (6 bases each). Trimming took 3 bases from V and 6 from J, leaving 16 bases between them. This CDR3 is 15 amino acids long. The germline gives CDR1 SNHLY, CDR2 FYNNEI. This CDR3 reads CASSESGQGRDTQYF. CDR3 sequence (DNA): TGTGCCAGCAGTGAGTCTGGCCAGGGGAGGGATACGCAGTATTTT.

The rearrangement joins TRBV4-1 to TRBJ2-3; TRBD2 agrees at 16 bases. CDR1 and CDR2 (germline): MGHRA, YSYEKL. With 0 bases clipped from V and 4 bases from J, the junction kept 7 bases outside the gene matches. This CDR3 is built from 19 residues. This CDR3 reads CASSQDGTSGGAWADTQYF. CDR3 coding DNA: TGCGCCAGCAGCCAAGATGGGACTAGCGGGGGGGCCTGGGCAGATACGCAGTATTTT.

The CDR3 is CASSPRSVSDNEQFF. The CDR3 DNA reads as TGTGCCAGCAGTCCCCGTAGCGTTAGCGACAATGAGCAGTTCTTC. The V gene is TRBV6-5, the J gene TRBJ2-1, with D possibly matching TRBD2 (5 bases). Trimming took off 5 bases at V and 5 bases at J, with 16 bases between the two ends. Germline loops: CDR1 MNHEY, CDR2 SVGAGI. The CDR3 is 15 residues long.

The chain recombines TRBV7-9 with TRBJ1-2, with D perhaps matching TRBD1 (5 bases). This CDR3 is 15 amino acids long. Trimming removed 5 bases at V and 8 bases at J, with 21 bases between. Germline-derived CDR1 and CDR2 are SEHNR and FQNEAQ (reference sequence). The CDR3 loop reads CASSPHIRVLGGYTF. The CDR3 DNA is TGTGCCAGCAGCCCACATATCAGGGTATTGGGGGGCTACACCTTC.

The rearrangement uses TRBV5-1 and TRBJ2-7; TRBD2 agrees at 13 bases. CDR1 and CDR2 (germline): SGHRS, YFSETQ. V gave up 5 bases and J gave up 6 bases; unmatched junction bases: 8. The CDR3 is 15 amino acids. DNA for the CDR3: TGCGCCAGCAGACTACTAGCGGGAGGGCCCGGCGAGCAGTACTTC. Translated, it gives CASRLLAGGPGEQYF.

The rearrangement joins TRBV2 to TRBJ2-1; 11 bases agree with TRBD2. This CDR3 region has 19 residues. CDR1 is SNHLY and CDR2 is FYNNEI in the germline V gene. The junction had 8 bases not matched to a gene; V was cut back by 0 bases and J by 1 base. The DNA for the CDR3 is TGTGCCAGCAGTGAAGCGCTTCAACTAGCGGGAGTTTCCTACAATGAGCAGTTCTTC. The encoded protein is CASSEALQLAGVSYNEQFF.

The chain carries TRBV29-1 and TRBJ1-2, with D perhaps TRBD1 (5 bases). Germline V gene lookup returns CDR1 SQVTM and CDR2 ANQGSEA. Trimming removed 2 bases at V and 3 bases at J, with 16 bases between. The CDR3 is made up of 15 amino acids. The CDR3 is CSVERDAGRDYGYTF. DNA of the CDR3: TGCAGCGTTGAACGTGATGCGGGGCGGGACTATGGCTACACCTTC.

The genes are TRBV19 and TRBJ2-3; no firm D call. Germline values: CDR1 LNHDA, CDR2 SQIVND (reference sequence). This CDR3 spans 15 amino acids. Trimming took 3 bases from V and 3 from J, leaving 13 bases between them. The CDR3 nucleotides are TGTGCCAGTAGTATCCCTGGTAGCAGGACAGATACGCAGTATTTT. It encodes CASSIPGSRTDTQYF.